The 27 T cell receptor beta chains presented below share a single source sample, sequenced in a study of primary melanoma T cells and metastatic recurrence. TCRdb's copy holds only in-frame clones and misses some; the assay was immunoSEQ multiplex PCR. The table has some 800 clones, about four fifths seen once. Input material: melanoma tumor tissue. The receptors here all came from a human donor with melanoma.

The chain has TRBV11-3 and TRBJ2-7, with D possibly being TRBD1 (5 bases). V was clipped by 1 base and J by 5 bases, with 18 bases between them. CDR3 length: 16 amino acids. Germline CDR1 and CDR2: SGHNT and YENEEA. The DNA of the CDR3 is TGTGCCAGCAGCTTAGGTGGCGGAGTAGCAGGGAACGAGCAGTACTTC. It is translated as CASSLGGGVAGNEQYF.

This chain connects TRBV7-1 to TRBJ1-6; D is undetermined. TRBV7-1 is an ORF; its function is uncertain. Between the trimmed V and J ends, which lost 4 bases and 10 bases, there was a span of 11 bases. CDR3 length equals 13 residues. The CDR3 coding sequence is TGTGCCAGCAGCTTAGCGCCGAGCTCACCCCTCCACTTT. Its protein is CASSLAPSSPLHF.

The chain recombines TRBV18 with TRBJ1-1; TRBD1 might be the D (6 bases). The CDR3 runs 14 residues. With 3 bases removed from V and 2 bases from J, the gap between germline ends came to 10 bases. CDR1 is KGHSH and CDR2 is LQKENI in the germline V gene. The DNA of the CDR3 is TGTGCCAGCTCACCGCCGGACAGAAACACTGAAGCTTTCTTT. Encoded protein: CASSPPDRNTEAFF.

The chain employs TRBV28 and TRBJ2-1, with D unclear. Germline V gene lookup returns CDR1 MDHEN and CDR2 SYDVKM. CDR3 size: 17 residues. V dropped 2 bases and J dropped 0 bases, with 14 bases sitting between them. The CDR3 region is CASSLQGITISYNEQFF. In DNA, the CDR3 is TGTGCCAGCAGTTTACAAGGGATAACAATCTCCTACAATGAGCAGTTCTTC.

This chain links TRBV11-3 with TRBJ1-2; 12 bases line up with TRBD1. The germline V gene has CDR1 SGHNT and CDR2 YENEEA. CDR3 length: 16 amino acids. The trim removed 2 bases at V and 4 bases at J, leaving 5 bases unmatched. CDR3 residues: CASSLLGQGAGYGYTF. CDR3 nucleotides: TGTGCCAGCAGCTTATTGGGACAGGGGGCGGGCTATGGCTACACCTTC.

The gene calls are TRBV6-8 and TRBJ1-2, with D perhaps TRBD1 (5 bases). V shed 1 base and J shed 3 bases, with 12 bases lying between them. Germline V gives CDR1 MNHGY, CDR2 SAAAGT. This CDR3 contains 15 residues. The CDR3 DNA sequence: TGTGCCAGCAGTTACTGGGGGGTATCCCACTATGGCTACACCTTC. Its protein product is CASSYWGVSHYGYTF.

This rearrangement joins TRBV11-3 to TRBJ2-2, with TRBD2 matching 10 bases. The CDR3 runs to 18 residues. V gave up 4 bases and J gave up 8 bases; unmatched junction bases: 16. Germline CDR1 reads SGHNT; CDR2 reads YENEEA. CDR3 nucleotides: TGTGCCAGCAGCTATAGAAATACGGGACTAGCGAGTCCAGGGGAGCTGTTTTTT. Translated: CASSYRNTGLASPGELFF.

CDR3 DNA sequence: TGTGCCAGCAGTGTAGACAGGGGAAACACCATATATTTT. Its protein product is CASSVDRGNTIYF. The V gene is TRBV6-8, the J gene TRBJ1-3, with D possibly TRBD1 on 6 matching bases. Looked up from germline, CDR1 is MNHGY and CDR2 is SAAAGT. The CDR3 has 13 residues. V shed 5 bases and J shed 4 bases, with 9 bases lying between them.

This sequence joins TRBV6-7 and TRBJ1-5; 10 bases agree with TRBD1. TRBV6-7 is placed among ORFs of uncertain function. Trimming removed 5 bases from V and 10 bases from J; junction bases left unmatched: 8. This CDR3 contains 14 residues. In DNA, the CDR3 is TGTGCCAGCAGTGAATGGGGACAGGGGCTCCCCCAGCATTTT. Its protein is CASSEWGQGLPQHF.

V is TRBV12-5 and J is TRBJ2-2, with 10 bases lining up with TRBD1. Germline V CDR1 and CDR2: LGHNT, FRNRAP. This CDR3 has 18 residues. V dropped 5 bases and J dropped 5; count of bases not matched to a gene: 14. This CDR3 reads CASGIPDLDRGGTGELFF. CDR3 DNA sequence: TGTGCTAGTGGTATACCGGACTTGGACAGGGGGGGTACCGGGGAGCTGTTTTTT.

In DNA, the CDR3 is TGTGCTAGTGGTTTGGTATGGGGGGCAAGCACAGATACGCAGTATTTT. Residues: CASGLVWGASTDTQYF. J is TRBJ2-3 and V is TRBV12-5; D tentatively fits TRBD1 or TRBD2 (6 bases each). Per the germline V gene, CDR1 is LGHNT and CDR2 is FRNRAP. The CDR3 covers 16 residues. V lost 0 bases, J lost 0 bases, and 10 bases lay in between.

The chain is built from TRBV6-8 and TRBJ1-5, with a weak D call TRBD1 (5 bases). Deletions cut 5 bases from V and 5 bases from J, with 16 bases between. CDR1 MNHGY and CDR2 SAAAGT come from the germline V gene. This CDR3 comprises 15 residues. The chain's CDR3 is CASSKRDAGDQPQHF. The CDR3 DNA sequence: TGTGCCAGCAGTAAGAGGGACGCGGGCGATCAGCCCCAGCATTTT.

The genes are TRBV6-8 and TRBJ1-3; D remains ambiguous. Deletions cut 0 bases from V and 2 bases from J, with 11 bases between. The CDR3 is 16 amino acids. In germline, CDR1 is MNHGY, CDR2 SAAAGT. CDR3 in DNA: TGTGCCAGCAGTTACTCTTCTACACCAGCTGGAAACACCATATATTTT. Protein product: CASSYSSTPAGNTIYF.

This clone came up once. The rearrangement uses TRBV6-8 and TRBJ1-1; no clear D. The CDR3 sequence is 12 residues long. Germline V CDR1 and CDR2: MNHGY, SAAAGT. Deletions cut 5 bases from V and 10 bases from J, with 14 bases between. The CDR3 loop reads CASSGTPAGAFF. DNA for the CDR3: TGTGCCAGCAGTGGAACCCCAGCTGGAGCTTTCTTT.

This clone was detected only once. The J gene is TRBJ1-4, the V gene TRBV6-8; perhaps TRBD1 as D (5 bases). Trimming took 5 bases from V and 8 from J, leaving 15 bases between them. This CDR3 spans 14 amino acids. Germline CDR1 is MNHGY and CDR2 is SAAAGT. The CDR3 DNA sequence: TGTGCCAGCAGTCAGGGTTACGTTCCCGAAAAACTGTTTTTT. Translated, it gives CASSQGYVPEKLFF.

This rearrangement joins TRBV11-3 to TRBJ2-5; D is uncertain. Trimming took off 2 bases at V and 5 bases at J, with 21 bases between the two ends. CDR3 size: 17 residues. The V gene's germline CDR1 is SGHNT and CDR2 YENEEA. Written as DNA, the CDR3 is TGTGCCAGCAGCTTAATGGAGAGAGTATCGGTCGGGGAGACCCAGTACTTC. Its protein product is CASSLMERVSVGETQYF.

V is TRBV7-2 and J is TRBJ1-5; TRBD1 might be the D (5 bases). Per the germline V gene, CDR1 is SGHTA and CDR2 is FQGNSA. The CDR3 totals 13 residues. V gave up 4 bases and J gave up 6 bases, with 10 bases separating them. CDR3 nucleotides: TGTGCCAGCAGCTCAACTGGGGGTCAGCCCCAGCATTTT. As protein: CASSSTGGQPQHF.

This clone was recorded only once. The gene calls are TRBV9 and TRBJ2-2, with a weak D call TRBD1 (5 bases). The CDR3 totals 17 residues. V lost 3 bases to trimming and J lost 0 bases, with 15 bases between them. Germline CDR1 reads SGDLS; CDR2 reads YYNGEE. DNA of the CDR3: TGTGCCAGCAGCGAACCTGACAGAAACCCGAACACCGGGGAGCTGTTTTTT. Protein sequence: CASSEPDRNPNTGELFF. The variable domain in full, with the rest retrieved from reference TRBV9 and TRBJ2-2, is DSGVTQTPKHLITATGQRVTLRCSPRSGDLSVYWYQQSLDQGLQFLIQYYNGEERAKGNILERFSAQQFPDLHSELNLSSLELGDSALYFCASSEPDRNPNTGELFFGEGSRLTVL.

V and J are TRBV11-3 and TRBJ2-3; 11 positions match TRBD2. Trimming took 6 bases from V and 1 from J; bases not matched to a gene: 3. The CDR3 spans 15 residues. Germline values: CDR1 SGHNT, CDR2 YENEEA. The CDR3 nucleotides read TGTGCCAGCAGAAGACTAGCGGGACGCACAGATACGCAGTATTTT. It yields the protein CASRRLAGRTDTQYF.

The chain's CDR3 is CASSHQGGRGLTGELFF. Here the CDR3 DNA reads TGCGCCAGCAGTCATCAAGGAGGCAGGGGGCTGACCGGGGAGCTGTTTTTT. The chain employs TRBV4-1 and TRBJ2-2, with 8 bases matching TRBD1. The CDR3 runs 17 residues. The ends lost 6 bases at V and 5 bases at J; junction bases unmatched: 14. Germline V CDR1 and CDR2: MGHRA, YSYEKL.

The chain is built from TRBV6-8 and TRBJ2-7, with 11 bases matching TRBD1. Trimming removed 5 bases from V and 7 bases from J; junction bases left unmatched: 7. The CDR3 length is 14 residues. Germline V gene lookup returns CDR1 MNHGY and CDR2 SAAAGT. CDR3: CASSPGTGGQEQYF. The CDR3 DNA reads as TGTGCCAGCAGTCCCGGGACAGGGGGTCAAGAGCAGTACTTC.

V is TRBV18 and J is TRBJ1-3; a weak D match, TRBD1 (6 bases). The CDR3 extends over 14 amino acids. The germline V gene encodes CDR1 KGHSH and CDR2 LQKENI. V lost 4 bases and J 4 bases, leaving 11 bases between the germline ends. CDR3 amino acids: CASSQAGDGNTIYF. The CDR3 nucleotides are TGTGCCAGCTCACAGGCAGGGGACGGAAACACCATATATTTT.

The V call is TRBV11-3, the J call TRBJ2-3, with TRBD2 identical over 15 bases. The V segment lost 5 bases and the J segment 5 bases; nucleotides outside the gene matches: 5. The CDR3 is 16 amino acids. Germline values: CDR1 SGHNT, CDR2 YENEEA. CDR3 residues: CASSKGLAGGGDTQYF. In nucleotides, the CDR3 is TGTGCCAGCAGCAAGGGACTAGCGGGAGGAGGAGATACGCAGTATTTT.

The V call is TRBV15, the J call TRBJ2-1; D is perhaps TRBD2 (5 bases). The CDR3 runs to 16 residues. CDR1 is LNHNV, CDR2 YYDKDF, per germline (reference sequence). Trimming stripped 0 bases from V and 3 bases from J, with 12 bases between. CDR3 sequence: CATSRDGADFYNEQFF. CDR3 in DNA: TGTGCCACCAGCAGAGATGGAGCGGATTTCTACAATGAGCAGTTCTTC.

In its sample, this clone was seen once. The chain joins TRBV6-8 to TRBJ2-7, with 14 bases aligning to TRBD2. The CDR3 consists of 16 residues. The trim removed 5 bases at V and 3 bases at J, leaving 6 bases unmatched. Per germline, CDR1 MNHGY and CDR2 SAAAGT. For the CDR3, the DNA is TGTGCCAGCAGTGGGACTAGCGGGGGACGCGGCTACGAGCAGTACTTC. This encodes CASSGTSGGRGYEQYF.

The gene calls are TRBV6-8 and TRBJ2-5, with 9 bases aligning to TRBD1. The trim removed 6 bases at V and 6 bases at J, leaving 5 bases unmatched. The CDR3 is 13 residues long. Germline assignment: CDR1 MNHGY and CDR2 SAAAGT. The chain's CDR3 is CASRPGQGKTQYF. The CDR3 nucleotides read TGTGCCAGCAGACCGGGACAGGGAAAGACCCAGTACTTC.

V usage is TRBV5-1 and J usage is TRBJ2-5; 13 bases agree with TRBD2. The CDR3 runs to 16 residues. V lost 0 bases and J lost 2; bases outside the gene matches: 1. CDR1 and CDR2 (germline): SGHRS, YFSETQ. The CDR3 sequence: CASSLVLAGGQETQYF. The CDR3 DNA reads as TGCGCCAGCAGCTTGGTACTAGCGGGAGGGCAAGAGACCCAGTACTTC.